Shown below are 24 T cell receptor beta chains from a single sample sequenced in a study of blood T cell repertoires in COVID-19. Profiled with immunoSEQ multiplex PCR; TCRdb holds only in-frame clones, not every one. The table has 300,000 or so clones, 85% to 90% seen once; the top ten hold more than 1.3%. Source material: peripheral blood. The receptors here all came from a woman aged 40-49 years who had recovered from COVID-19.

This clone is a singleton in its sample. The V and J genes are TRBV25-1 and TRBJ1-1; 8 nucleotides match TRBD1. CDR3 length: 12 residues. In germline, CDR1 is MGHDK, CDR2 SYGVNS. V shed 4 bases and J 11 bases; nucleotides not matched to a gene: 6. CDR3 amino acids: CASSVSGGKAFF. The DNA of the CDR3 is TGTGCCAGCAGTGTATCAGGGGGCAAGGCTTTCTTT.

The rearrangement links TRBV6-5 to TRBJ1-6; D might be TRBD1 (5 bases). There are 16 residues in the CDR3. Germline CDR1 MNHEY, CDR2 SVGAGI. V lost 4 bases, J lost 10 bases, and 20 bases lay in between. CDR3 in DNA: TGTGCCAGCAGTTCCCCAAGCGGGACTCAGCGGTCACCCCTCCACTTT. Translating it yields CASSSPSGTQRSPLHF.

The gene calls are TRBV19 and TRBJ1-3; 9 nucleotides align to TRBD1. Germline CDR1 LNHDA, CDR2 SQIVND (reference sequence). The CDR3 spans 17 residues. V shed 8 bases, J shed 0 bases, and the junction held 11 bases outside the gene matches. CDR3 loop: CASGPRDRVSSGNTIYF. DNA of the CDR3: TGTGCCAGTGGACCGCGGGACAGGGTATCCTCTGGAAACACCATATATTTT.

The chain joins TRBV3-1 (or the pseudogene TRBV3-2) to TRBJ2-2, with TRBD1 as a possible D gene (6 bases). Trimming took off 7 bases at V and 2 bases at J, with 17 bases between the two ends. Looked up from germline, CDR1 is LGHDT and CDR2 is YNNKEL (reference sequence). The CDR3 covers 16 residues. Here the CDR3 reads CASTLLGASNTGELFF. The CDR3 DNA sequence: TGTGCCAGCACCCTTCTGGGGGCTAGTAACACCGGGGAGCTGTTTTTT.

The gene calls are TRBV21-1 and TRBJ1-3; the table's D call, TRBD1, has no DNA check behind it. TRBV21-1 is recorded as a pseudogene. The CDR3 sequence is 16 residues long. This chain's CDR3 is CASSTRQDPSGNTIYF. Here the CDR3 DNA reads TGTGCCAGCAGCACCAGACAGGACCCCTCTGGAAACACCATATATTTT.

This chain uses TRBV30 with TRBJ1-1; TRBD1 aligns across 7 bases. The CDR3 extends over 14 amino acids. In germline, CDR1 is GTSNPN, CDR2 SVGIG (reference sequence). Unmatched junction bases numbered 14, after V lost 8 bases and J lost 5 bases. The CDR3 region has the DNA TGTGCCCTTTTGGCGTGGGCAGGGGGGACTGAAGCTTTCTTT. Residues: CALLAWAGGTEAFF.

The CDR3 nucleotides read TGTGCCAGCAGTTTATGGGGGCCTGCCTCCTACAATGAGCAGTTCTTC. Amino acids: CASSLWGPASYNEQFF. This rearrangement joins TRBV27 to TRBJ2-1, with D maybe TRBD1 (6 bases). The germline gives CDR1 MNHEY, CDR2 SMNVEV (reference sequence). The CDR3 spans 16 residues. V lost 1 base and J lost 0, with 10 bases in between.

This chain joins TRBV15 and TRBJ2-5, with a weak D call TRBD1 (5 bases). V was shortened by 4 bases and J by 7 bases, with 7 bases between the two germline ends. The CDR3 spans 11 residues. Germline assignment: CDR1 LNHNV and CDR2 YYDKDF (reference sequence). In DNA form, the CDR3 reads TGTGCCACCAGCACCCAGGGGACCCAGTACTTC. Translating it yields CATSTQGTQYF.

This sequence joins TRBV5-8 and TRBJ2-2; perhaps TRBD2 as D (6 bases). Germline loops: CDR1 SGHTS, CDR2 YDEGEE. The CDR3 has 15 residues. Trimming took 4 bases from V and 6 from J, leaving 16 bases between them. The CDR3 sequence is CASSRRDRSAGELFF. The CDR3 DNA follows: TGTGCCAGCAGCCGGAGGGATCGTTCAGCCGGGGAGCTGTTTTTT.

This chain connects TRBV11-2 to TRBJ1-3; D might be TRBD1 (6 bases). Trimming shortened V by 5 bases and J by 0 bases, and 14 bases separated the two germline ends. CDR3 length: 16 residues. Germline V gene sequence: CDR1 SGHAT, CDR2 FQNNGV. The CDR3 region is CASSLRQAISGNTIYF. The CDR3 nucleotides are TGTGCCAGCAGCCTCAGACAGGCAATCTCTGGAAACACCATATATTTT.

The chain carries TRBV15 and TRBJ1-4; 8 bases line up with TRBD1. Germline CDR1 and CDR2: LNHNV and YYDKDF (reference sequence). The trim removed 5 bases at V and 6 bases at J, leaving 8 bases unmatched. This CDR3 region has 15 residues. CDR3 nucleotides: TGTGCCACCAGCCGGTCGCAGGGGGCCTATGAAAAACTGTTTTTT. It codes for CATSRSQGAYEKLFF. The variable domain in full, with the rest retrieved from reference TRBV15 and TRBJ1-4, is DAMVIQNPRYQVTQFGKPVTLSCSQTLNHNVMYWYQQKSSQAPKLLFHYYDKDFNNEADTPDNFQSRRPNTSFCFLDIRSPGLGDTAMYLCATSRSQGAYEKLFFGSGTQLSVL.

This chain connects TRBV27 to TRBJ2-7, with 8 bases matching TRBD1. The junction had 6 bases not matched to a gene; V was cut back by 6 bases and J by 2 bases. Germline V lookup: CDR1 MNHEY, CDR2 SMNVEV (reference sequence). The CDR3 has 14 amino acids. The DNA for the CDR3 is TGTGCCAGCAGGGTGGCAGGGGGCCCCTACGAGCAGTACTTC. Its protein product is CASRVAGGPYEQYF.

The chain couples TRBV19 to TRBJ2-7, with no clear D. The CDR3 extends over 13 amino acids. Germline lookup yields CDR1 LNHDA and CDR2 SQIVND (reference sequence). V was clipped by 5 bases and J by 6 bases, with 14 bases between them. The CDR3 region is CASSRLDLGEQYF. CDR3 sequence (DNA): TGTGCCAGTAGTCGGCTAGATCTAGGCGAGCAGTACTTC.

This chain links TRBV10-1 with TRBJ1-1, with D possibly TRBD1 on 6 matching bases. The germline V gene has CDR1 WNHNN and CDR2 SYGVQD (reference sequence). This CDR3 has 13 residues. Trimming took 4 bases from V and 0 from J, leaving 6 bases between them. The CDR3 spells CASSGQVNTEAFF. Written as DNA, the CDR3 is TGCGCCAGCAGTGGACAGGTGAACACTGAAGCTTTCTTT.

J is TRBJ1-1 and V is TRBV30; tentatively, D is TRBD1 (5 bases). The CDR3 is 13 residues long. V was trimmed by 1 base and J by 1 base, leaving 7 bases between them. The germline V gene encodes CDR1 GTSNPN and CDR2 SVGIG (reference sequence). The CDR3 region is CAWSAQGNTEAFF. The CDR3 DNA sequence: TGTGCCTGGAGTGCCCAGGGGAACACTGAAGCTTTCTTT.

The J gene is TRBJ1-2, the V gene TRBV4-2, with no clear D. Between the trimmed V and J ends, which lost 2 bases and 4 bases, there was a span of 17 bases. In germline, CDR1 is LGHNA, CDR2 YNFKEQ. This CDR3 spans 16 amino acids. CDR3 sequence reads: CASSQHHTLEGYGYTF. CDR3 in DNA: TGTGCCAGCAGCCAACACCACACCCTGGAGGGCTATGGCTACACCTTC.

V is TRBV12-5 and J is TRBJ1-5; D is unclear. V gave up 1 base and J gave up 0 bases, with 7 bases separating them. This CDR3 contains 15 residues. Germline V CDR1 and CDR2: LGHNT, FRNRAP. The CDR3 region has the DNA TGTGCTAGTGGTTTGGGTTCTTATAGCAATCAGCCCCAGCATTTT. Amino acid sequence: CASGLGSYSNQPQHF.

The chain uses TRBV5-1 and TRBJ1-4; TRBD1 aligns across 8 bases. Trimming removed 0 bases from V and 7 bases from J; junction bases left unmatched: 8. The CDR3 is 16 amino acids. The germline CDR1 and CDR2 sequences are SGHRS and YFSETQ. CDR3: CASSLAAGTGAEKLFF. For the CDR3, the DNA is TGCGCCAGCAGCTTGGCCGCCGGGACAGGAGCTGAAAAACTGTTTTTT.

The chain recombines TRBV2 with TRBJ1-4; TRBD1 matches 10 bases. This CDR3 has 14 amino acids. Trimming removed 9 bases from V and 7 bases from J; junction bases left unmatched: 8. CDR1 is SNHLY, CDR2 FYNNEI, per germline. The CDR3 loop reads CASGKTGGVEKLFF. Here the CDR3 DNA reads TGTGCCAGTGGAAAGACAGGGGGCGTTGAAAAACTGTTTTTT.

The gene calls are TRBV12-5 and TRBJ1-2; D perhaps matches TRBD1 (6 bases). Germline CDR1 and CDR2: LGHNT and FRNRAP. This CDR3 has 13 amino acids. The V gene lost 10 bases and the J gene lost 1 base, with 13 bases spanning the gap. CDR3 sequence: CANLRQDNYGYTF. DNA of the CDR3: TGTGCTAACCTCAGACAGGATAACTATGGCTACACCTTC.

In this sample, this clone turned up once. This chain connects TRBV27 to TRBJ2-2; D uncertain. The germline V gene has CDR1 MNHEY and CDR2 SMNVEV (reference sequence). The CDR3 runs to 13 residues. The V end was cut by 7 bases, the J end by 7 bases, with 13 bases between. The CDR3 DNA reads TGTGCCAGCACCCTCAATCCCGGCGGGGAGCTGTTTTTT. It yields the protein CASTLNPGGELFF.

The rearrangement uses TRBV6-1 and TRBJ1-4, with a weak D call TRBD1 (5 bases). Trimming took 1 base from V and 10 from J, leaving 7 bases between them. Germline V gene lookup returns CDR1 MNHNS and CDR2 SASEGT. The CDR3 totals 12 residues. The CDR3 bases are TGTGCCAGCAGTGAAGGAGACAGAAAACTGTTTTTT. Its protein product is CASSEGDRKLFF.

The chain joins TRBV27 to TRBJ1-4; perhaps TRBD1 as D (6 bases). The CDR3 extends over 16 amino acids. V was shortened by 5 bases and J by 6 bases, with 19 bases between the two germline ends. CDR1 and CDR2 from the germline V gene are MNHEY and SMNVEV (reference sequence). CDR3 nucleotides: TGTGCCAGCAGTCCCCATAACGCAGGGGTCTATGAAAAACTGTTTTTT. Translated, it gives CASSPHNAGVYEKLFF.

The chain combines TRBV6-6 with TRBJ1-3, with TRBD1 matching 10 bases. CDR1 MNHNY and CDR2 SVGAGI come from the germline V gene (reference sequence). J gave up 7 bases and V 8 bases, and 5 bases lay outside the gene matches. The CDR3 covers 13 residues. The CDR3 sequence is CASRTDRGNTIYF. DNA for the CDR3: TGTGCCAGCCGGACGGACAGGGGGAACACCATATATTTT.